These T cell receptor beta chains were read from a single sample in a study of blood T cell repertoires in COVID-19. Here immunoSEQ multiplex PCR was the method, and the copy in TCRdb shows in-frame clones only, minus some. The table lists more than 250,000 clones, about 85% of them singletons. Source material: PBMCs or T cells enriched from blood (not recorded which). The receptors come from a woman under 40 who had recovered from COVID-19. Each CDR3 is given with its conserved first and last residue. The D gene is left open where the match is weak. Part of the rows lack a size; the others show once, few, many or a class for expanded clones.

d_call clone_size j_call v_call cdr3_nt cdr3_aa
- - TRBJ1-1 TRBV7-9 TGTGCCAGCAGCGGGGGGTCGTTGGGCACTGAAGCTTTCTTT CASSGGSLGTEAFF
- once TRBJ2-1 TRBV30 TGTGCCTGGAGGGCTAGCGCCAATGAGCAGTTCTTC CAWRASANEQFF
TRBD1 - TRBJ1-1 TRBV10-3 TGTGCCATCAGTGAGTCGACAGGGGCCACTGAAGCTTTCTTT CAISESTGATEAFF
- - TRBJ1-6 TRBV5-4 TGTGCCAGCAGCACCCTCGGGGGTGGTTCACCCCTCCACTTT CASSTLGGGSPLHF
- - TRBJ1-1 TRBV11-2 TGTGCCAGCAGCCGACCCCTCGATGGACCTAGCGGTTTCTTT CASSRPLDGPSGFF
- - TRBJ2-5 TRBV3-1/TRBV3-2 TGTGCCAGCAGCCCAGGAGGCGTTCAGACCCAGTACTTC CASSPGGVQTQYF
TRBD2 - TRBJ2-7 TRBV18 TGTGCCAGCTCGTCCGGGGGGACCGAGCAGTACTTC CASSSGGTEQYF
- - TRBJ2-7 TRBV6-2/TRBV6-3 TGTGCCAGCAGTTACCAGGGTAGCTCCTACGAGCAGTACTTC CASSYQGSSYEQYF
TRBD1 - TRBJ1-2 TRBV7-9 TGTGCCAGCAGCTTAGACAGGGGGGACTATGGCTACACCTTC CASSLDRGDYGYTF
TRBD2 - TRBJ2-5 TRBV30 TGTGCCTGGAGTGTAGGGCTAGCGGGGGGGCGAGAGACCCAGTACTTC CAWSVGLAGGRETQYF
TRBD1 - TRBJ1-5 TRBV5-5 TGTGCCAGCAGCCCCACAGGGGGCGCCGGTCAGCCCCAGCATTTT CASSPTGGAGQPQHF
- once TRBJ2-3 TRBV5-6 TGTGCCAGCAGCAACGGACTGGGCGGCACAGATACGCAGTATTTT CASSNGLGGTDTQYF
- - TRBJ1-2 TRBV25-1 TGTGCCAGTGGCGGGGGGCCCGGCTACACCTTC CASGGGPGYTF
TRBD1 - TRBJ2-1 TRBV2 TGTGCCAGCGGGACAGATTACAATGAGCAGTTCTTC CASGTDYNEQFF
- - TRBJ2-7 TRBV29-1 TGCAGCGCCACCATTTCTGGGGCCACCTACGAGCAGTACTTC CSATISGATYEQYF
- once TRBJ2-7 TRBV7-6 TGTGCCAGCAGCCCTGGACAGTACTACGAGCAGTACTTC CASSPGQYYEQYF
TRBD1 - TRBJ2-5 TRBV6-1 TGTGCCAGCAGTGAATTGAAAAGGGGGCGCTGGGAGACCCAGTACTTC CASSELKRGRWETQYF
- - TRBJ1-2 TRBV12-3/TRBV12-4 TGTGCCAGCAGCCGGAGACAGGCCGGTGGCTACACCTTC CASSRRQAGGYTF
- - TRBJ2-5 TRBV3-1/TRBV3-2 TGTGCCAGCAGCCAAGCTTCGCAAGCGGAGACCCAGTACTTC CASSQASQAETQYF
TRBD1 once TRBJ2-1 TRBV27 TGTGCCAGCAGTCCAGGGGGCGGTCTCTACAATGAGCAGTTCTTC CASSPGGGLYNEQFF
- - TRBJ1-4 TRBV5-6 TGTGCCAGCAGCGGGACACTAACTAATGAAAAACTGTTTTTT CASSGTLTNEKLFF